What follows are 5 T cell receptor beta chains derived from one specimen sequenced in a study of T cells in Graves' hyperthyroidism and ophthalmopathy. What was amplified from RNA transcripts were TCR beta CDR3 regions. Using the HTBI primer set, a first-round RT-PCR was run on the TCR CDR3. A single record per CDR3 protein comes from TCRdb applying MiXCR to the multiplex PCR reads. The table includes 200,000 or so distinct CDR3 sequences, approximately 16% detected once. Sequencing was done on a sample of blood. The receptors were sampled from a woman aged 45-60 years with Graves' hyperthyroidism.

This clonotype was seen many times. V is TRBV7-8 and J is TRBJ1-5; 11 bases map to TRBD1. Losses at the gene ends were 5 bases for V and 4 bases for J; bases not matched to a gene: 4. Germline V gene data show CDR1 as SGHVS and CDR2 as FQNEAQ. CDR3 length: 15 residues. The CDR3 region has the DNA TGTGCCAGCAGCGAAGGACAGGGGGCAAATCAGCCCCAGCATTTT. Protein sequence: CASSEGQGANQPQHF.

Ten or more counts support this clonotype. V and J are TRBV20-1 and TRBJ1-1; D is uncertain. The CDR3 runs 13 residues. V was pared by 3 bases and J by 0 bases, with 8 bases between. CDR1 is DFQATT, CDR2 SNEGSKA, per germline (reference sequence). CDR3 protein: CSASGGLNTEAFF. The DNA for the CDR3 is TGCAGTGCTAGCGGCGGTCTGAACACTGAAGCTTTCTTT.

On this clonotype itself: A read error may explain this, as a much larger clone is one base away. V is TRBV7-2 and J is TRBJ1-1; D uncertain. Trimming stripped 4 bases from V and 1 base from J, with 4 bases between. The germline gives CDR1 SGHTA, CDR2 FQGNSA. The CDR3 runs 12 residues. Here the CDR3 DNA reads TGTGCCAGCAGCTGGCCGAACACTGAAGCTTTCTTT. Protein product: CASSWPNTEAFF.

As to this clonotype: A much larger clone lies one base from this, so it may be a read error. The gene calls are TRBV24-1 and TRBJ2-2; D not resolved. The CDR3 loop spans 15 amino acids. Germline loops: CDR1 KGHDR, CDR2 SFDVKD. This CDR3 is CTTSGKGKNTGELFF. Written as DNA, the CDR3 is TGTACCACCAGTGGAAAGGGCAAGAACACCGGGGAGCTGTTTTTT.

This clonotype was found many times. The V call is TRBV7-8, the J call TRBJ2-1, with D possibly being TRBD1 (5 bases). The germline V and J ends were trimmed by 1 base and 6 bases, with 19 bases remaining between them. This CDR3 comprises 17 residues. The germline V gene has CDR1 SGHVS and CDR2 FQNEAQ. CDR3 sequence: CASSLESVWARGNEQFF. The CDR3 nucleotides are TGTGCCAGCAGCTTAGAGTCGGTGTGGGCTAGGGGCAATGAGCAGTTCTTC.